This T cell receptor (beta chain) stems from a study of STAT3 mutations in large granular lymphocyte leukemia (dated by TCRdb to about 2019). Study-wide context: In roughly half of the longitudinally sequenced T-LGLL patients, canonical activating STAT3 mutations were detected. On average, sequencing was done at around 3.6 time points per patient, with the number of samplings ranging from 2 to 8. Over half of the T-LGLL patients were given one or more immunosuppressive therapy regimens, and roughly 40% of those treated had a hematologic response. Fewer than 20 representative T-LGLL cases were selected from an initial cohort of a few hundred LGL patients for longitudinal TCRbeta and STAT3 sequencing. Patients with T-cell large granular lymphocyte leukemia underwent serial deep sequencing of TCRbeta CDR3 and STAT3 to reconstruct clonal hierarchy and dynamics. As controls within the study, two patients with natural killer LGL leukemia were also sequenced longitudinally.

Only one count was recorded for this clone. Which antigen it targets is not known. Base qualities are not provided; no much larger clone lies one nucleotide away. TCRbeta libraries were sequenced on an Illumina MiSeq, and an average of about 41,000 productive templates per sample was obtained. TCRbeta CDR3 libraries were generated with the immunoSEQ assay using multiplex PCR amplification. The original methods were these. Repertoire diversity was computed as previously defined, with values near 0 indicating extremely monoclonal samples. TCRdb took this table from immuneACCESS and kept in-frame rearrangements with V and J called. Such tables lack part of the clones; where checked against another copy, unresolved V genes explain under half of the gap, and the rest is unexplained. V and J calls and clone size are given by that table; D and trimming were obtained from the DNA. The sample table holds more than 4,500 clones, of which around 77% were seen once. The ten largest clones take up approximately 84% of the sample.

DNA was extracted from blood mononuclear cells, with the same DNA used for both TCR and STAT3 sequencing. The paper's findings and limits, for the study overall: Because no samples were available when a clone first appeared, clonal expansion was inferred from samplings taken at other points. Every T-LGLL patient showed at least one immunodominant TCRbeta clonotype, and about half showed multiple immunodominant subclonotypes. TCR clonotype switching after therapy was seen in about 35% of the 18 patients, with all newly emerging clones being STAT3 wild type. Since codominant clonotypes persisted in some patients, a small but highly pathogenic clone may have gone undetected. Variable intervals between samplings and differing treatment regimens complicated linking therapy response to changes in TCR clonal burden. The burden of the dominant TCR clone was higher than the STAT3 mutant burden in several patients, which suggests that the STAT3 mutation arose secondarily inside a clone that had already expanded.

For CDR1 and CDR2, the germline V gene (reference sequence) lists GTSNPN and SVGIG. The CDR3, from cysteine to phenylalanine, totals 11 residues. Only the CDR3 part of the read is kept: 33 bases, read in frame from the first base. Relative to germline, V is 3 bases shorter and J is 7 bases shorter, with 6 bases between their ends. The source is a middle-aged man with T-cell large granular lymphocyte leukemia. Some clones in this sample may be carry-over from other donors' samples. The age is the age at diagnosis. The sequencing sample was made of peripheral blood mononuclear cells. The V and J genes are TRBV30 and TRBJ2-2; there is no confident call for the D gene. CDR3 protein: CAWRGIGELFF. In nucleotides, the sequence is TGTGCCTGGAGAGGGATCGGGGAGCTGTTTTTT.